This T cell receptor beta chain was observed in a study of cytotoxic CD8 clonotypes in ibrutinib-treated CLL. On the study more broadly: Of the patients, eleven to twelve were relapsed/refractory, over 14 treatment-naive and 17 to 18 IGHV unmutated. Sequenced samples delivered averages of around 250,000 productive templates and about 90,000 productive rearrangements.

The CDR3 sequence is 15 residues long. Germline V gene lookup returns CDR1 MGHDK and CDR2 SYGVNS. Trimming removed 2 bases at V and 11 bases at J, with 18 bases between. Findings and limits, study-wide: The study found baseline clonality above age-matched healthy donors, tracking circulating CD8+ T-cell counts.

There are a few counts of this clone. Its specificity is not known. Clones were sequenced by immunoSEQ multiplex PCR, and TCRdb holds only the in-frame ones, with some missing. The sample has approximately 170,000 clones; roughly 84% are singletons. This clonotype was sampled from a human donor with chronic lymphocytic leukemia. The chain uses TRBV25-1 and TRBJ1-4; D gene unclear. The sample was PBMCs, taken at disease progression, from a patient treated with ibrutinib. CDR3 loop: CASSEHEGRKGKLFF. CDR3 coding DNA: TGTGCCAGCAGTGAACACGAAGGGCGTAAGGGCAAACTGTTTTTT.